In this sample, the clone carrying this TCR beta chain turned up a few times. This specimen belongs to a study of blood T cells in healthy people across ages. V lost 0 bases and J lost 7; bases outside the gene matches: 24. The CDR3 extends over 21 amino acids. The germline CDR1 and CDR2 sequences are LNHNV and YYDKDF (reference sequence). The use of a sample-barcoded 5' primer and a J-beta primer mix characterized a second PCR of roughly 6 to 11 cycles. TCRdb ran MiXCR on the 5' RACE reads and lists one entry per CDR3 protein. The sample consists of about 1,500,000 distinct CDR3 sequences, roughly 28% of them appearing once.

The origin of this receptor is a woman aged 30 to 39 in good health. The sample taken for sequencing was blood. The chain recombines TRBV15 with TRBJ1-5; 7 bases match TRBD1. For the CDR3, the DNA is TGTGCCACCAGCAGAGATTCCAAGAAGGGGGCTATTTTAACCCAGAGACAGCCCCAGCATTTT. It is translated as CATSRDSKKGAILTQRQPQHF.